This paragraph reports one T cell receptor beta chain. No cognate antigen has been identified for it. No much larger clone exists at a distance of one base, and base qualities are not known. These data originate in a study of tumor and adjacent non-tumor tissue in lung cancer (dated by TCRdb to 2016 to 2018). About the study as a whole: The cohort included some twelve adenocarcinoma, a couple of squamous cell carcinoma and 1 small cell lung cancer patients. Ages among the 15 or so patients ranged from roughly 31 to 76 years, there were roughly 10 men and 5 women, and disease was at TNM stage I to III. Sequencing generated a total of 125,075,908 productive TCRbeta reads, averaging around 4.2 million reads per sample. Using bulk TCRbeta repertoires from roughly 14 lung cancer patients, the study set lung tumor tissue side by side with matched distant non-tumor lung tissue. Over 25 paired specimens, one tumor and one normal lung sample per patient, were profiled by TCRbeta CDR3 sequencing.

Libraries were built with multiplex PCR. Sequencing instrument: Illumina HiSeq 2500. TCRbeta libraries were constructed through three rounds of nested PCR with primers (Table S4) according to protocols modified from ARM-PCR. PCR products of 200-500 bp were gel-excised and purified with the QIAquick gel extraction kit before sequencing. Under the source paper's analysis protocol: Trimmomatic was used to clean the reads, FLASH merged the cleaned reads into complete CDR3 sequences, and MiTCR assigned the sequences to V(D)J germline segments. Clonal diversity was calculated as the inverse Simpson's index using VDJtools. A read counted as productive if the sequence was in-frame and lacked a premature stop codon. TCRdb handled the public reads itself, with Q25 trimming in fastp and clone calling in MiXCR, and kept productive beta chains. Every distinct CDR3 protein forms one entry, paired with its most common genes and DNA. The authors' filters were not applied to this entry. The sample data list approximately 79,000 distinct CDR3 sequences, and around 80% of these were observed just once. The leading ten clones occupy 40% of the sample.

RNA was isolated from bulk unsorted tissue, and RNA quality was assessed with a NanoDrop ND-1000 and an Agilent 2100. The normal lung samples consisted of distant non-tumor tissue collected more than 3 cm from the tumor edge. All donors had newly diagnosed lung cancer, had not received prior chemotherapy, and were admitted for thoracic surgery in China between August and November 2014. The study excluded patients who had received radiotherapy or chemotherapy before or who had another cancer at the same time. Surgical tissue pieces of about 1-2.2 cm3 were preserved in RNAlater solution and stored at -80 °C until use. The trim is 2 bases for V and 9 bases for J, with a gap of 16 bases between the germline ends. From a lookup of the germline V gene, CDR1 and CDR2 are SGHNT and YENEEA. The CDR3 spans 15 residues, from the cysteine through the phenylalanine. Only the CDR3 part of the read is kept: 45 bases, read in frame from the first base.

Study-wide conclusions, independent of this receptor: Because peripheral blood was not sequenced, the blood TCRbeta repertoires of the lung cancer patients in the study went unexamined. Younger patients had significantly higher TCR diversity, and higher tumor TCR diversity was associated with shorter overall and disease-free survival. With only about 14 patients in the cohort, the authors noted that larger samples and more detailed clinical data are needed. Significantly higher TCR diversity (inverse Simpson) was observed in tumor tissue than in normal lung tissue (approximately 440 vs 150, P = 0.0075, Mann-Whitney U test). The sequencing platform is not named in the methods, and unique molecular identifiers are not mentioned. A significantly larger cumulative share of the repertoire was made up by the top 100 clones in normal lung than in tumor tissue.

This sequence was found in a man in his 70s with non-small cell lung cancer. Material for sequencing was distant non-tumor lung tissue. The chain links TRBV11-3 with TRBJ2-2; no D gene call is confident. The nucleotides are TGTGCCAGCAGCTTAAATCCGGCAATCAGCAGGGAGCTGTTTTTT. It translates as CASSLNPAISRELFF.